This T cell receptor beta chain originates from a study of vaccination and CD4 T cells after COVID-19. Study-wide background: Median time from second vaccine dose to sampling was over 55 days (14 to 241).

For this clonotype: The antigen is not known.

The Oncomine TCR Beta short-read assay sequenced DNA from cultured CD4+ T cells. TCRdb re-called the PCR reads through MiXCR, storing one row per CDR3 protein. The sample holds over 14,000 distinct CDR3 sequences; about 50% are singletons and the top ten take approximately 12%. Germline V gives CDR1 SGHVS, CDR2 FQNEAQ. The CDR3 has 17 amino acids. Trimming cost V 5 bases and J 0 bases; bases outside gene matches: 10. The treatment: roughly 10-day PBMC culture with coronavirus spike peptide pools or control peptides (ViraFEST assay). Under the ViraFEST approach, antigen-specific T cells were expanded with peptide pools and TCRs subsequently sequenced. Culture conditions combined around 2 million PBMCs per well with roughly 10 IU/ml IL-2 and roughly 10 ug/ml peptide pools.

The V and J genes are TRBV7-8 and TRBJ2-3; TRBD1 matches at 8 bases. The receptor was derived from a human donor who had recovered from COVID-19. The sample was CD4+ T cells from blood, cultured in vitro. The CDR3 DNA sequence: TGTGCCAGCAGCGCCAGGGACAGGCCAAGGAGCACAGATACGCAGTATTTT. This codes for CASSARDRPRSTDTQYF.